A selection of T cell receptor beta chains follows, all from one sample in a study of blood T cell repertoires in COVID-19. The data were produced by immunoSEQ multiplex PCR, yet TCRdb's version contains in-frame clones alone and is incomplete. Among approximately 120,000 clones listed, approximately 80% were seen once. The sample was peripheral blood. The receptors come from a man aged 40-50 years with active or convalescent COVID-19. The CDR3 runs from the conserved cysteine through the conserved F or W. Fields, in order: V gene, J gene, D gene, CDR3 protein. D genes are given only for firm matches.

v_call: TRBV9; j_call: TRBJ2-3; d_call: NA; cdr3_aa: CASSALYRADTQYF
v_call: TRBV7-2; j_call: TRBJ1-2; d_call: NA; cdr3_aa: CASSLVEGTDGYTF
v_call: TRBV6-5; j_call: TRBJ1-2; d_call: NA; cdr3_aa: CASSQGPGTAYGYTF
v_call: TRBV4-3; j_call: TRBJ2-2; d_call: NA; cdr3_aa: CASSLFNYVPTGELFF
v_call: TRBV6-5; j_call: TRBJ2-7; d_call: TRBD2; cdr3_aa: CALRPAWRGGEEQYF
v_call: TRBV11-1; j_call: TRBJ1-1; d_call: NA; cdr3_aa: CASSSRGGGPAEAFF
v_call: TRBV4-1; j_call: TRBJ2-7; d_call: NA; cdr3_aa: CASSLAWRDEQYF
v_call: TRBV3-1/TRBV3-2; j_call: TRBJ1-2; d_call: TRBD1; cdr3_aa: CASSQQTGNYGYTF
v_call: TRBV6-5; j_call: TRBJ1-1; d_call: TRBD1; cdr3_aa: CASRQGATEAFF
v_call: TRBV24-1; j_call: TRBJ2-2; d_call: NA; cdr3_aa: CATSPRTGELFF
v_call: TRBV5-1; j_call: TRBJ2-1; d_call: NA; cdr3_aa: CASSLDVGGGDEQFF
v_call: TRBV7-9; j_call: TRBJ2-1; d_call: NA; cdr3_aa: CASSAPWRDYNEQFF
v_call: TRBV7-9; j_call: TRBJ2-7; d_call: NA; cdr3_aa: CASSSTSTDPWEQYF
v_call: TRBV13; j_call: TRBJ1-4; d_call: NA; cdr3_aa: CASSLSVNEKLFF
v_call: TRBV11-2; j_call: TRBJ2-3; d_call: TRBD2; cdr3_aa: CASSLDSGGGFADTQYF
v_call: TRBV28; j_call: TRBJ1-1; d_call: TRBD1; cdr3_aa: CASPAPVGQGFEEGTEAFF
v_call: TRBV5-4; j_call: TRBJ2-7; d_call: TRBD2; cdr3_aa: CASSSRRAGGPSGNYEQYF
v_call: TRBV6-1; j_call: TRBJ2-1; d_call: NA; cdr3_aa: CASSEERDSNEQFF
v_call: TRBV30; j_call: TRBJ2-7; d_call: NA; cdr3_aa: CAWKRTASYEQYF
v_call: TRBV11-3; j_call: TRBJ2-2; d_call: NA; cdr3_aa: CASSLALGNTGELFF
v_call: TRBV4-1; j_call: TRBJ2-1; d_call: TRBD2; cdr3_aa: CASSQVGLAVYEQFF
v_call: TRBV7-9; j_call: TRBJ1-4; d_call: NA; cdr3_aa: CASSQPRANEKLFF
v_call: TRBV6-1; j_call: TRBJ1-2; d_call: TRBD1; cdr3_aa: CASSEAKPGTAKFNYGYTF
v_call: TRBV30; j_call: TRBJ1-5; d_call: NA; cdr3_aa: CAWSVGRVNQPQHF
v_call: TRBV3-1/TRBV3-2; j_call: TRBJ1-5; d_call: NA; cdr3_aa: CASSLSGSVNQPQHF
v_call: TRBV28; j_call: TRBJ1-5; d_call: NA; cdr3_aa: CASSGPGSNQPQHF
v_call: TRBV9; j_call: TRBJ2-1; d_call: NA; cdr3_aa: CASSVGLVNEQFF
v_call: TRBV5-1; j_call: TRBJ2-3; d_call: TRBD1; cdr3_aa: CASSPLTGDADTQYF
v_call: TRBV7-3; j_call: TRBJ2-6; d_call: NA; cdr3_aa: CASSPQEDSGANVLTF
v_call: TRBV28; j_call: TRBJ2-5; d_call: TRBD2; cdr3_aa: CASSLAGAGGETQYF
v_call: TRBV29-1; j_call: TRBJ1-1; d_call: NA; cdr3_aa: CSTSGAAKGTEAFF
v_call: TRBV13; j_call: TRBJ1-3; d_call: NA; cdr3_aa: CASSYKGTIYF
v_call: TRBV18; j_call: TRBJ1-3; d_call: NA; cdr3_aa: CASSPRPGNSGNTIYF
v_call: TRBV28; j_call: TRBJ1-5; d_call: NA; cdr3_aa: CASSLPGGQGGQPQHF
v_call: TRBV28; j_call: TRBJ1-4; d_call: NA; cdr3_aa: CASSADPGMANEKLFF
v_call: TRBV5-6; j_call: TRBJ1-2; d_call: TRBD1; cdr3_aa: CASSRPGQGVYGYTF
v_call: TRBV28; j_call: TRBJ2-7; d_call: NA; cdr3_aa: CASSPLGTSSSYEQYF
v_call: TRBV7-2; j_call: TRBJ2-7; d_call: TRBD1; cdr3_aa: CASSFYASTGSSYEQYF
v_call: TRBV6-2/TRBV6-3; j_call: TRBJ1-4; d_call: NA; cdr3_aa: CASSSPTGIRNEKLFF
v_call: TRBV27; j_call: TRBJ1-1; d_call: NA; cdr3_aa: CASSNLRGSTEAFF
v_call: TRBV7-2; j_call: TRBJ2-7; d_call: TRBD2; cdr3_aa: CASSLTGTSAYEQYF
v_call: TRBV2; j_call: TRBJ2-3; d_call: TRBD2; cdr3_aa: CASSNLAGDRSTQYF
v_call: TRBV6-1; j_call: TRBJ1-2; d_call: NA; cdr3_aa: CASSEYVPPTDGYTF
v_call: TRBV9; j_call: TRBJ2-3; d_call: TRBD2; cdr3_aa: CASSVVLAGGTDTQYF
v_call: TRBV15; j_call: TRBJ1-3; d_call: NA; cdr3_aa: CATSIQGNTIYF
v_call: TRBV30; j_call: TRBJ2-5; d_call: NA; cdr3_aa: CAWSVLEGETQYF
v_call: TRBV24-1; j_call: TRBJ1-1; d_call: TRBD1; cdr3_aa: CATRVGGTATEAFF
v_call: TRBV2; j_call: TRBJ1-2; d_call: TRBD1; cdr3_aa: CASSEKGGWGYTF
v_call: TRBV30; j_call: TRBJ1-1; d_call: NA; cdr3_aa: CAWRRQRNTEAFF
v_call: TRBV5-1; j_call: TRBJ1-1; d_call: NA; cdr3_aa: CASSLDRGWTEAFF
v_call: TRBV30; j_call: TRBJ2-2; d_call: NA; cdr3_aa: CAWSPTSNTGELFF
v_call: TRBV5-1; j_call: TRBJ1-2; d_call: TRBD1; cdr3_aa: CASSLGQGASGYTF
v_call: TRBV6-5; j_call: TRBJ2-1; d_call: TRBD2; cdr3_aa: CASKRGMGLDEQFF
v_call: TRBV5-6; j_call: TRBJ2-2; d_call: NA; cdr3_aa: CASSSGGVGTGELFF
v_call: TRBV28; j_call: TRBJ1-1; d_call: TRBD1; cdr3_aa: CASSRGQGAGTEAFF